This TCR beta chain was sequenced during a study of T cell repertoires in cytomegalovirus infection. The overall study: It was the public TCR beta signatures that indicated both CMV infection and matching HLA type. Findings of the study overall: Summed frequency of public TCR beta families distinguished CMV carriers with the relevant HLA. It was HLA-C-restricted CMV-specific TCR beta clonotypes that dominated the response ex vivo.

The CDR3 has 14 amino acids. Germline V lookup: CDR1 MDHEN, CDR2 SYDVKM. V was trimmed by 2 bases and J by 11 bases, leaving 18 bases between them. A single record per CDR3 protein comes from TCRdb applying MiXCR to the reads. The sample contains roughly 250,000 distinct CDR3 sequences, 22% of which appear only once. There are many counts of this clonotype. Its antigen is not known. The sequenced sample consisted of CD8+ T cells from PBMCs. The source is a human donor in good health (CMV status not recorded). Some clones in this sample may be carry-over from other donors' samples. The chain has TRBV28 and TRBJ1-1, with TRBD1 as a possible D gene (6 bases). CDR3 nucleotide sequence: TGTGCCAGCAGTTTAGATATGCAGGGGCTGGTGGCTTTCTTT. This encodes CASSLDMQGLVAFF.